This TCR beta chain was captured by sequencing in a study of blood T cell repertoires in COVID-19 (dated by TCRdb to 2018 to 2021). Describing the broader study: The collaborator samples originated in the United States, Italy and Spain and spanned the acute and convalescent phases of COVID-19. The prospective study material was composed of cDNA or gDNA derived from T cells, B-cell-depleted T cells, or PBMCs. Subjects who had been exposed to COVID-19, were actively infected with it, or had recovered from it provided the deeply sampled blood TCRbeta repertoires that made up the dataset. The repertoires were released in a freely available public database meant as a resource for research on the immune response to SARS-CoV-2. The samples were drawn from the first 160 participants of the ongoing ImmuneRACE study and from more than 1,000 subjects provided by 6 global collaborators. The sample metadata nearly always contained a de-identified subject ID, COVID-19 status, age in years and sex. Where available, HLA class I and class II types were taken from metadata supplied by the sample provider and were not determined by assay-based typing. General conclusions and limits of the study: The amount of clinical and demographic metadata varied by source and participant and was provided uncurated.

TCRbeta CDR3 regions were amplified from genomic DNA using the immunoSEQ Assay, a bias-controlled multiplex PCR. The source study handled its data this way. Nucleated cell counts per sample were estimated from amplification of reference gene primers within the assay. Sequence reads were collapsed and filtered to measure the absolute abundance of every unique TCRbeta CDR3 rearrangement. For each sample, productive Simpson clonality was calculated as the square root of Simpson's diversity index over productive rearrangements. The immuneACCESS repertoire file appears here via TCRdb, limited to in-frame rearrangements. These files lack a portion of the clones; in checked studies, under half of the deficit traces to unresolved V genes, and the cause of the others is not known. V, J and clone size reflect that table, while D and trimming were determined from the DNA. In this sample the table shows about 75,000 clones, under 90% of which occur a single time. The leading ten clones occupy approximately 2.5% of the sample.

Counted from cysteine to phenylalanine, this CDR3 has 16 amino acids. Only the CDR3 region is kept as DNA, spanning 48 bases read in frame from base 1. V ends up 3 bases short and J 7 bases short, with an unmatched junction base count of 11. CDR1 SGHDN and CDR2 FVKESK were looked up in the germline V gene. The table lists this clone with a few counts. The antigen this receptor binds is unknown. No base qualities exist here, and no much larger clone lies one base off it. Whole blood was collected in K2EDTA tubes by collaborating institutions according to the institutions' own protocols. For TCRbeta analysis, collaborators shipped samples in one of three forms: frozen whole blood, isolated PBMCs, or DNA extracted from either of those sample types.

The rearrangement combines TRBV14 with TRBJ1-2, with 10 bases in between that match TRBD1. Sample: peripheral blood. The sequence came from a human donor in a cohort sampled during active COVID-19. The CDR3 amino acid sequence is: CASSHRDRGRRSGYTF. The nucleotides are TGTGCCAGCAGCCACCGGGACAGGGGCCGCCGGTCTGGCTACACCTTC.